This T cell receptor (beta chain) appears in the sequencing data of a study of shared clonotypes between healthy human individuals (dated by TCRdb to the early 2020s). Context from the whole study: The cohort included a few men and a couple of women between 18 and 49 years of age. To increase sequencing depth and limit assay-specific biases, different laboratories used diverse techniques to prepare libraries and sequence TCR repertoires. Per donor, three plates each were used for CD4 naive and CD4 memory, two for CD8 naive, and one for CD8 memory. To estimate repertoire size and how much clonotypes are shared between individuals, the study performed deep sequencing of blood TCR repertoires from a few healthy adults. Between about 0.94 and 8.9 billion PBMCs per donor were obtained by leukapheresis. Overall results and qualifications from the work: Pairwise subsampling indicated that sequencing depth was expected to affect the degree of clonotype sharing among donors. Because the study included only a small number of donors, the genetic and exposure-history diversity represented was limited. Sampling was limited to blood, and TCR repertoires in tissue likely differ from TCR repertoires in blood. Across four donors, approximately 5% of naive CD4, approximately 3.5% of naive CD8, 2% to 2.5% of memory CD4, and approximately 0.4% of memory CD8 clonotypes were shared. Estimated clonotype richness was generally larger for naive than for memory subsets. Clonotypes shared by all four sorted-subset donors showed higher generation probabilities than non-shared clonotypes. Even with the large sequencing depth, rarefaction of the sorted-subset datasets indicated that sequencing was incomplete.

CDR1 and CDR2 are read off the germline V gene (reference sequence) as PRHDT and FYEKMQ. Including cysteine and phenylalanine, the CDR3 has 16 amino acids. Only the CDR3 DNA is retained, 48 bases long and in frame from the first base. From V the trimming removes 8 bases and from J it removes 1 base, while the gene matches leave 7 bases of the junction unaccounted for. The donors were healthy, HIV-negative adults who had no recently reported acute infections or vaccinations. Only Caucasian adults living in Nashville, Tennessee, USA were represented among the donors. CD4+ T cells were enriched by magnetic negative selection, after which naive cells were positively selected on CD45RA and the negative fraction was taken as the memory subset. Blood was collected by leukapheresis, and PBMCs were isolated by Ficoll-Histopaque density gradient centrifugation and then cryopreserved in liquid nitrogen vapor phase. Analytical flow cytometry was used to check the purity and quantity of every magnetically sorted T cell population. Genomic DNA was isolated from every sorted fraction and measured by UV absorbance on a Nanodrop 2000c.

Using the deep immunoSEQ assay, multiplex PCR amplified TCR CDR3 regions from genomic DNA. Extracted genomic DNA from each cell subset was distributed evenly across all wells of several immunoSEQ 96-well plates, and each plate was treated as a replicate. For sorted subsets, each replicate PCR was loaded with approximately 190 ng genomic DNA, equivalent to 30,000 to 35,000 T cell genomes. Purified libraries were measured with a Qubit 3.0 fluorometer, size-checked on a Bioanalyzer 2100, and measured again with the KAPA Library Quantification kit. Every immunoSEQ 96-well plate was sequenced on a dedicated single-read 150-cycle Illumina NextSeq 550 flow cell. On the authors' methods: The immunoSEQ output contained only junctional sequences without quality scores, so filtering could not match that applied to full-length reads. Sequences were annotated with PyIR, a Python wrapper for IgBLAST v1.9, and V/J genes and CDR3 were assigned using IMGT germline references. Reads were removed for weak V/J assignments (E-value above 1e-6), missing CDR3, stop codons, out-of-frame junctions, or ambiguous translated residues. V3J clonotypes were defined by identical inferred V gene, J gene, and CDR3 amino acid sequence. To compute the percentage overlap between repertoires, the number of shared unique clonotypes was divided by the size of the smaller repertoire. RTK rarefaction, the Chao1 estimator, and Recon v2.1 estimates of unobserved clonotypes were used to assess repertoire richness. OLGA was used to compute generation probabilities for all TCRbeta clonotypes that the gDNA method yielded from a few donors. Here the immuneACCESS table is served through TCRdb, limited to in-frame sequences with V and J called. Missing clones are a known gap in these copies; in checked studies unresolved V genes cover under half, and the rest lacks a known reason. V and J calls and clone size are as listed in that table; D and trimming were resolved from the DNA. Across this sample there are over a million clones, with about 98% seen only once. Less than 0.55% of the sample lies in the top ten.

To note about this clone: This receptor's antigen is unknown. The record has no base qualities; no much larger clone is one base away.

Sequenced material: naive CD4+ T cells sorted from blood. Reading the label with the study, this specimen's cell subset or site is: CD45RA+ positively selected. The rearrangement combines TRBV13 with TRBJ2-6; 8 of the junction bases match TRBD1. This TCR derives from a man in his thirties or forties in good health. The nucleotide sequence is TGTGCCAGCGGGGGACAGGAATATTCTGGGGCCAACGTCCTGACTTTC. Its protein reads: CASGGQEYSGANVLTF.